This TCR beta chain is drawn from a study of cytomegalovirus exposure and HLA in healthy donors. Across the study: There were 90 million to 140 million unique TCR beta sequences, drawn from approximately 180 million T cells, in an earlier analysis.

60 Vbeta and 13 Jbeta primers were used in PCR. Method: immunoSEQ multiplex PCR; TCRdb's copy keeps in-frame clones and lacks some. Seen here are approximately 100,000 clones, around 10% observed once, and the top ten hold 4.5% to 6%. General observations from the study: When analyzed later, a missense DCLRE1C variant was found to be linked to TCR beta V- and J-gene trimming. Highest at DRB1 and lowest at HLA-C, TCR association rates differed among HLA loci in a later analysis. Immune exposure information available was restricted to CMV serostatus.

Notes on this clone: Its antigen is unknown.

This TCR was sampled from a man in his fifties or sixties in good health and CMV-seropositive. Sequenced material: PBMCs.

The CDR3 DNA sequence: TGTGCCAGCAGTTTAGGAGCAGGGGACAATGAGCAGTTCTTC. Translating gives CASSLGAGDNEQFF. J is TRBJ2-1 and V is TRBV28, with a tentative D call TRBD1 (6 bases). V gave up 2 bases and J gave up 5 bases, with 10 bases separating them. Germline V CDR1 and CDR2: MDHEN, SYDVKM. CDR3 size: 14 residues.